The clone carrying this TCR beta chain was counted many times. These data belong to a study of T cells in Graves' hyperthyroidism and ophthalmopathy. Disease duration under 2 months; hyperthyroidism patients were aged 18 to 65. This CDR3 comprises 16 residues. The V and J ends lost 2 bases and 4 bases, in that order; junction bases with no gene match: 2. Germline values: CDR1 MNHEY, CDR2 SMNVEV (reference sequence). Using RNA transcripts as the source, TCR beta CDR3 regions were amplified. The HTBI set primed first-round TCR CDR3 RT-PCR. From the multiplex PCR reads, TCRdb called clonotypes with MiXCR, one entry per CDR3 protein. Of 300,000 to 450,000 distinct CDR3 sequences listed, roughly an eighth are singletons.

The J gene is TRBJ2-3, the V gene TRBV27, with 14 bases aligning to TRBD2. This sequence originates from a woman under 30 with Graves' hyperthyroidism. Sequenced material: blood. CDR3 region: CASSLRLAGGADTQYF. In DNA form, the CDR3 reads TGTGCCAGCAGTTTACGACTAGCGGGGGGGGCAGATACGCAGTATTTT.